The 32 T cell receptor beta chains listed next were all sequenced from one sample in a study of shared clonotypes between healthy human individuals. Sequencing used immunoSEQ multiplex PCR; TCRdb keeps in-frame clones, though not all of them. The sample lists roughly 770,000 clones, approximately 96% seen once, with roughly 0.23% in the top ten. CD8 cells regarded as naive lacked CD45RO, were positively chosen for CCR7, and omitted terminally differentiated effector memory CD45RA+ cells. The sequenced sample was naive CD8+ T cells sorted from blood. These receptors all stem from a man aged 30-40 years in good health.

V and J are TRBV5-7 and TRBJ1-3, with D perhaps TRBD1 (5 bases). TRBV5-7 is sorted into the ORF group, with uncertain function. There are 15 residues in the CDR3. The V and J ends lost 7 bases and 2 bases respectively, with 16 bases between them. The CDR3 DNA reads as TGTGCCAGCGTTCCCCAGGGAAAGACTGGAAACACCATATATTTT. Translated: CASVPQGKTGNTIYF.

The chain couples TRBV6-6 to TRBJ2-1; D is unresolved. Per germline, CDR1 MNHNY and CDR2 SVGAGI (reference sequence). The CDR3 totals 11 residues. V was trimmed by 6 bases and J by 6 bases, leaving 6 bases between them. CDR3 loop: CASSQANEQFF. The CDR3 bases are TGTGCCAGCAGCCAAGCCAATGAGCAGTTCTTC.

The J gene is TRBJ2-5, the V gene TRBV10-2; 10 positions agree with TRBD2. Trimming at V came to 10 bases and at J to 8 bases, leaving 4 bases not matched to a gene. Germline lookup yields CDR1 WSHSY and CDR2 SAAADI. The CDR3 totals 11 residues. The DNA of the CDR3 is TGCGCCACTCTAGCGGGAGCAACCCAGTACTTC. This gives the protein CATLAGATQYF.

The CDR3 DNA follows: TGTGCCAGTAGTATGAGGGCTGCAAACTATGGCTACACCTTC. Protein product: CASSMRAANYGYTF. This rearrangement joins TRBV19 to TRBJ1-2; D unclear. CDR3 length: 14 residues. Between the trimmed V and J ends, which lost 3 bases and 2 bases, there was a span of 10 bases. Germline V CDR1 and CDR2: LNHDA, SQIVND (reference sequence).

The gene calls are TRBV11-2 and TRBJ2-7; unclear D gene. The CDR3 spans 16 residues. With 1 base removed from V and 4 bases from J, the gap between germline ends came to 17 bases. Germline assignment: CDR1 SGHAT and CDR2 FQNNGV. The CDR3 loop reads CASSLGPAGQRYEQYF. For the CDR3, the DNA is TGTGCCAGCAGCTTAGGTCCCGCAGGTCAGCGATACGAGCAGTACTTC.

The V gene is TRBV7-9, the J gene TRBJ2-7; 8 nucleotides line up with TRBD2. CDR3 size: 15 residues. V lost 2 bases to trimming and J lost 3 bases; unmatched junction nucleotides: 6. The germline gives CDR1 SEHNR, CDR2 FQNEAQ (reference sequence). In nucleotides, the CDR3 is TGTGCCAGCAGCTTACGGGCGGGAGGAGGCTACGAGCAGTACTTC. Protein sequence: CASSLRAGGGYEQYF.

The chain combines TRBV7-9 with TRBJ2-1; TRBD2 matches 9 bases. The CDR3 covers 16 residues. Losses at the gene ends were 0 bases for V and 10 bases for J; bases not matched to a gene: 10. Germline CDR1 and CDR2: SEHNR and FQNEAQ (reference sequence). In DNA, the CDR3 is TGTGCCAGCAGCTTAGCGCTAGCGGGGACAATAGTGGAGCAGTTCTTC. Amino acid sequence: CASSLALAGTIVEQFF.

CDR3 region: CASSISGLDEQFF. In DNA, the CDR3 is TGTGCCAGTAGTATATCGGGACTAGACGAGCAGTTCTTC. V is TRBV19 and J is TRBJ2-1, with 8 bases lining up with TRBD2. V trimming: 2 bases; J trimming: 10 bases; junction bases outside the gene matches: 4. Germline loops: CDR1 LNHDA, CDR2 SQIVND (reference sequence). The CDR3 spans 13 residues.

Concerning this clone itself: Other DNA sequences in this specimen translate into the identical CDR3. The rearrangement links TRBV11-2 to TRBJ2-3, with D uncertain. Trimming removed 5 bases from V and 6 bases from J, with 9 bases in between. Germline CDR1 and CDR2: SGHAT and FQNNGV. This CDR3 spans 12 amino acids. CDR3 in DNA: TGTGCCAGCAGCCCCGAGACGGATACGCAGTATTTT. It specifies CASSPETDTQYF. The whole variable domain, filled in from reference TRBV11-2 and TRBJ2-3, reads EAGVAQSPRYKIIEKRQSVAFWCNPISGHATLYWYQQILGQGPKLLIQFQNNGVVDDSQLPKDRFSAERLKGVDSTLKIQPAKLEDSAVYLCASSPETDTQYFGPGTRLTVL.

The chain is built from TRBV2 and TRBJ1-3; no definite D call. Trimming removed 8 bases from V and 0 bases from J, with 11 bases in between. The germline V gene has CDR1 SNHLY and CDR2 FYNNEI. This CDR3 has 14 amino acids. In nucleotides, the CDR3 is TGTGCCAGCGATTCAGGCGCCTCTGGAAACACCATATATTTT. This codes for CASDSGASGNTIYF.

This rearrangement joins TRBV6-1 to TRBJ2-2; D gene unclear. The CDR3 contains 14 residues. Germline-derived CDR1 and CDR2 are MNHNS and SASEGT. Trimming shortened V by 6 bases and J by 1 base, and 9 bases separated the two germline ends. CDR3: CASSPDWNTGELFF. DNA of the CDR3: TGTGCCAGCAGCCCCGACTGGAACACCGGGGAGCTGTTTTTT.

The CDR3 protein is CASSQSYLGKLFF. CDR3 nucleotides: TGCGCCAGCAGCCAAAGCTATTTAGGAAAACTGTTTTTT. This chain links TRBV4-3 with TRBJ1-4; D is undetermined. The CDR3 is 13 amino acids. Germline assignment: CDR1 LGHNA and CDR2 YSLEER. The V end lost 2 bases, the J end lost 10 bases, and 11 bases lay between the germline ends.

The sample holds one count of this clone. This chain joins TRBV7-2 and TRBJ1-1; perhaps TRBD1 as D (5 bases). This CDR3 spans 13 amino acids. V lost 5 bases, J lost 4 bases, and 11 bases lay in between. From germline, CDR1 is SGHTA and CDR2 FQGNSA. CDR3 loop: CASSLGTITEAFF. CDR3 DNA sequence: TGTGCCAGCAGCCTCGGGACTATCACTGAAGCTTTCTTT.

V gene TRBV27 combines with J gene TRBJ2-1; D call uncertain. This CDR3 spans 14 amino acids. Germline lookup yields CDR1 MNHEY and CDR2 SMNVEV (reference sequence). Trimming took off 4 bases at V and 2 bases at J, with 9 bases between the two ends. CDR3 nucleotides: TGTGCCAGCAGTTCAAGATCCCCCTACAATGAGCAGTTCTTC. This gives the protein CASSSRSPYNEQFF.

The CDR3, as DNA: TGTGCCAGCTTCGGACTAGCGTTAAGCTCCTACGAGCAGTACTTC. Protein product: CASFGLALSSYEQYF. This sequence joins TRBV2 and TRBJ2-7; 9 nucleotides line up with TRBD2. V shed 8 bases and J 0 bases; nucleotides not matched to a gene: 8. This CDR3 spans 15 amino acids. Germline CDR1 is SNHLY and CDR2 is FYNNEI.

The chain couples TRBV7-8 to TRBJ2-2; 15 bases map to TRBD2. This CDR3 contains 18 residues. V trimming: 10 bases; J trimming: 7 bases; junction bases outside the gene matches: 16. In germline, CDR1 is SGHVS, CDR2 FQNEAQ. The CDR3 DNA reads TGTGCCATCTCCCGGGACACCGGACTAGCGGGAGGGTTCGGGGAGCTGTTTTTT. It is translated as CAISRDTGLAGGFGELFF.

Remarks on this clone: This sample also contains other DNA sequences that code for the same CDR3. The genes are TRBV11-2 and TRBJ2-7; D is uncertain. CDR1 and CDR2 from the germline V gene are SGHAT and FQNNGV. Trimming cost V 5 bases and J 1 base, with 3 bases left between them. This CDR3 spans 11 amino acids. As DNA, the CDR3 is TGTGCCAGCAGCCCTTCCTACGAGCAGTACTTC. As protein: CASSPSYEQYF.

The chain recombines TRBV9 with TRBJ2-7; D call uncertain. Trimming took 7 bases from V and 7 from J, leaving 12 bases between them. The CDR3 totals 11 residues. Germline values: CDR1 SGDLS, CDR2 YYNGEE. CDR3 loop: CASGGLREQYF. CDR3 DNA sequence: TGTGCCAGCGGTGGTCTTCGGGAGCAGTACTTC.

This clone appeared a few times. This rearrangement joins TRBV7-8 to TRBJ2-7; no firm D call. The V gene's germline CDR1 is SGHVS and CDR2 FQNEAQ. V lost 1 base, J lost 5 bases, and 15 bases lay in between. This CDR3 is built from 15 residues. In nucleotides, the CDR3 is TGTGCCAGCAGCTTAGAGAGTGGTCCTGGTGACGAGCAGTACTTC. Translation gives CASSLESGPGDEQYF.

This chain joins TRBV2 and TRBJ1-1; D uncertain. Germline CDR1 reads SNHLY; CDR2 reads FYNNEI. V lost 10 bases to trimming and J lost 1 base, with 16 bases between them. The CDR3 length is 14 residues. The CDR3 nucleotides are TGTGCCACCACCCTCGGGTTGGGGAACACTGAAGCTTTCTTT. Amino acids: CATTLGLGNTEAFF.

The rearrangement uses TRBV2 and TRBJ1-2; D gene unclear. The CDR3 totals 14 residues. V lost 3 bases and J 2 bases, leaving 10 bases between the germline ends. CDR1 SNHLY and CDR2 FYNNEI come from the germline V gene. The CDR3 DNA reads TGTGCCAGCAGTGACGTTGGGAACAACTATGGCTACACCTTC. The encoded protein is CASSDVGNNYGYTF.

The chain employs TRBV29-1 and TRBJ1-5, with TRBD1 identical over 7 bases. Losses at the gene ends were 7 bases for V and 3 bases for J; bases not matched to a gene: 6. The CDR3 extends over 13 amino acids. Looked up from germline, CDR1 is SQVTM and CDR2 is ANQGSEA. The CDR3 here is CSARTGANQPQHF. The CDR3 region has the DNA TGCAGCGCACGAACAGGGGCCAATCAGCCCCAGCATTTT. The full variable domain, its missing parts supplied by reference TRBV29-1 and TRBJ1-5, is SAVISQKPSRDICQRGTSLTIQCQVDSQVTMMFWYRQQPGQSLTLIATANQGSEATYESGFVIDKFPISRPNLTFSTLTVSNMSPEDSSIYLCSARTGANQPQHFGDGTRLSIL.

V usage is TRBV6-6 and J usage is TRBJ2-3, with D perhaps being TRBD1 or TRBD2 (6 bases each). The CDR3 loop spans 16 amino acids. CDR1 and CDR2 from the germline V gene are MNHNY and SVGAGI (reference sequence). Trimming shortened V by 8 bases and J by 1 base, and 19 bases separated the two germline ends. CDR3 sequence (DNA): TGTGCCAGCGCCTGGACAGCCCCGGGAGGCACAGATACGCAGTATTTT. Protein product: CASAWTAPGGTDTQYF.

V is TRBV28 and J is TRBJ2-7; maybe TRBD1 (8 bases). This CDR3 contains 13 residues. V dropped 10 bases and J dropped 9 bases, with 22 bases sitting between them. Germline CDR1 and CDR2: MDHEN and SYDVKM. DNA for the CDR3: TGTGCCACCAAAACACAAAACAGGGGGGGGCAGTACTTC. Translating gives CATKTQNRGGQYF.

The rearrangement joins TRBV6-5 to TRBJ2-7; TRBD2 aligns across 7 bases. In germline, CDR1 is MNHEY, CDR2 SVGAGI. The CDR3 is 15 amino acids. V trimming: 2 bases; J trimming: 5 bases; junction bases outside the gene matches: 9. The chain's CDR3 is CASSYGGGQFDEQYF. The CDR3 DNA sequence: TGTGCCAGCAGTTACGGGGGGGGTCAGTTCGACGAGCAGTACTTC.

This rearrangement joins TRBV7-9 to TRBJ2-1; D uncertain. The CDR3 runs 13 residues. The germline V and J ends were trimmed by 0 bases and 8 bases, with 8 bases remaining between them. The V gene's germline CDR1 is SEHNR and CDR2 FQNEAQ (reference sequence). The CDR3 spells CASSLAVGYEQFF. CDR3 sequence (DNA): TGTGCCAGCAGCTTAGCGGTGGGGTATGAGCAGTTCTTC.

The chain uses TRBV21-1 and TRBJ2-5. TRBV21-1 is termed a pseudogene. CDR3 length: 13 amino acids. As DNA, the CDR3 is TGTGCCAGCAGGGGACGGCTCCAAGAGACCCAGTACTTC. This codes for CASRGRLQETQYF.

The CDR3 protein is CASRFRGDQNTQYF. The DNA of the CDR3 is TGTGCCAGCAGGTTCCGCGGGGACCAAAATACGCAGTATTTT. The gene calls are TRBV7-2 and TRBJ2-3; tentatively, D is TRBD2 (6 bases). Trimming shortened V by 6 bases and J by 7 bases, and 17 bases separated the two germline ends. Germline V gene sequence: CDR1 SGHTA, CDR2 FQGNSA. CDR3 length: 14 amino acids.

The V call is TRBV5-1, the J call TRBJ2-1, with 7 bases fitting TRBD1. Unmatched junction bases numbered 1, after V lost 5 bases and J lost 2 bases. The CDR3 has 13 residues. Germline-derived CDR1 and CDR2 are SGHRS and YFSETQ. The CDR3 sequence is CASRGTAYNEQFF. The CDR3 DNA is TGCGCCAGCAGGGGGACAGCCTACAATGAGCAGTTCTTC.

The count of this clone is one. This rearrangement joins TRBV9 to TRBJ2-7, with D unclear. The CDR3 has 13 residues. V shed 7 bases and J shed 2 bases, with 13 bases lying between them. CDR1 is SGDLS, CDR2 YYNGEE, per germline. The CDR3 sequence is CASPERNAYEQYF. DNA of the CDR3: TGTGCCAGCCCAGAACGTAACGCCTACGAGCAGTACTTC.

The chain carries TRBV7-2 and TRBJ2-7; D is ambiguous. Germline assignment: CDR1 SGHTA and CDR2 FQGNSA. Trimming removed 2 bases at V and 1 base at J, with 6 bases between. The CDR3 sequence is 13 residues long. In DNA, the CDR3 is TGTGCCAGCAGCTTATCCCCTTCCTACGAGCAGTACTTC. Translation gives CASSLSPSYEQYF.

The chain links TRBV30 to TRBJ1-4, with TRBD1 identical over 8 bases. The length of the CDR3 is 16 residues. The germline gives CDR1 GTSNPN, CDR2 SVGIG (reference sequence). The V gene end was trimmed by 7 bases and the J gene end by 7 bases; junction bases not matched to a gene: 17. For the CDR3, the DNA is TGTGCCTCCCTCGGGAGGTATGGACAGGGAGGTGAAAAACTGTTTTTT. Translating it yields CASLGRYGQGGEKLFF.